Following are 21 T cell receptor beta chains from one sample sequenced in a study of blood T cell repertoires in COVID-19. Repertoires were generated with immunoSEQ multiplex PCR, while TCRdb's copy carries only in-frame clones and drops some. The sample lists roughly 74,000 clones, approximately 85% seen once, with about a third in the top ten. Sequencing was carried out using peripheral blood. All receptors come from a man between 65 and 79 years old with acute or convalescent COVID-19.

The genes are TRBV5-6 and TRBJ1-5; unclear D gene. The CDR3 extends over 14 amino acids. Trimming took 4 bases from V and 4 from J, leaving 12 bases between them. Germline V gives CDR1 SGHDT, CDR2 YYEEEE. The CDR3 DNA is TGTGCCAGCAGCCGGAGTGGAGTTAATCAGCCCCAGCATTTT. This translates into CASSRSGVNQPQHF.

This chain uses TRBV18 with TRBJ2-7; 10 positions agree with TRBD1. J gave up 6 bases and V 3 bases, and 14 bases lay outside the gene matches. The CDR3 has 17 amino acids. Germline V gene sequence: CDR1 KGHSH, CDR2 LQKENI. CDR3 coding DNA: TGTGCCAGCTCACCCCCGTTGGGACAGGGGTTTGAGGGCGAGCAGTACTTC. It translates to CASSPPLGQGFEGEQYF.

This clone has only one observation. The chain couples TRBV7-2 to TRBJ2-1; 8 bases fit TRBD2. The V gene end was trimmed by 5 bases and the J gene end by 4 bases; junction bases not matched to a gene: 7. This CDR3 has 15 residues. Germline CDR1 SGHTA, CDR2 FQGNSA. The CDR3 protein is CASSESGSQYNEQFF. CDR3 DNA: TGTGCCAGCAGCGAGAGCGGGAGCCAGTACAATGAGCAGTTCTTC.

J is TRBJ2-2 and V is TRBV4-2; 13 positions agree with TRBD2. Germline loops: CDR1 LGHNA, CDR2 YNFKEQ. The J segment lost 7 bases and the V segment lost 6 bases, leaving 2 bases of the junction unmatched. This CDR3 has 14 residues. This CDR3 reads CASRTSGRNGELFF. DNA of the CDR3: TGTGCCAGCAGGACTAGCGGGAGGAACGGGGAGCTGTTTTTT.

V is TRBV14 and J is TRBJ1-2; 8 bases are a match to TRBD1. With 4 bases clipped from V and 7 bases from J, the junction kept 11 bases outside the gene matches. CDR3 length: 15 residues. CDR1 is SGHDN, CDR2 FVKESK, per germline. The CDR3 sequence is CASSPRGRGLGGYTF. The CDR3 DNA follows: TGTGCCAGCAGCCCAAGGGGCAGGGGGCTCGGTGGCTACACCTTC.

V and J are TRBV10-3 and TRBJ2-1; 12 bases match TRBD2. V was pared by 3 bases and J by 4 bases, with 4 bases of the junction left unmatched. The CDR3 has 16 residues. Germline values: CDR1 ENHRY, CDR2 SYGVKD. CDR3 bases: TGTGCCATCAGTGATCTAGCGGGGGGGAAATACAATGAGCAGTTCTTC. Translating it yields CAISDLAGGKYNEQFF.

The chain is built from TRBV20-1 and TRBJ2-3; D remains ambiguous. Germline CDR1 is DFQATT and CDR2 is SNEGSKA (reference sequence). The CDR3 is 10 amino acids. V shed 3 bases and J shed 7 bases, with 5 bases lying between them. CDR3 amino acids: CSASFNTQYF. The CDR3 bases are TGCAGTGCTAGTTTTAATACGCAGTATTTT.

The CDR3 coding sequence is TGCGCCAGCAGTGGACAGGGGGGCGGAAACACCATATATTTT. Protein product: CASSGQGGGNTIYF. This chain connects TRBV10-2 to TRBJ1-3, with 9 nucleotides matching TRBD1. V dropped 4 bases and J dropped 4; count of bases not matched to a gene: 2. This CDR3 has 14 amino acids. Germline V gene data show CDR1 as WSHSY and CDR2 as SAAADI.

The chain combines TRBV19 with TRBJ2-3, with TRBD1 matching over 10 bases. V was pared by 4 bases and J by 2 bases, with 3 bases of the junction left unmatched. Germline V gives CDR1 LNHDA, CDR2 SQIVND (reference sequence). This CDR3 region has 15 residues. In nucleotides, the CDR3 is TGTGCCAGTAGTACGGGACAGGGGTACACAGATACGCAGTATTTT. Translation gives CASSTGQGYTDTQYF.

The rearrangement joins TRBV13 to TRBJ2-5; 8 bases fit TRBD1. Losses at the gene ends were 2 bases for V and 7 bases for J; bases not matched to a gene: 6. The CDR3 is 14 amino acids. CDR1 PRHDT and CDR2 FYEKMQ come from the germline V gene (reference sequence). The CDR3 region is CASSLQGASGTQYF. For the CDR3, the DNA is TGTGCCAGCAGCTTACAGGGGGCGTCAGGGACCCAGTACTTC.

The V gene is TRBV3-1 (or the pseudogene TRBV3-2), the J gene TRBJ1-6; no definite D call. Per the germline V gene, CDR1 is LGHDT and CDR2 is YNNKEL (reference sequence). V was trimmed by 0 bases and J by 4 bases, leaving 10 bases between them. CDR3 size: 16 residues. The CDR3 bases are TGTGCCAGCAGCCAAGATCAACCGGGTTATAATTCACCCCTCCACTTT. Translated: CASSQDQPGYNSPLHF.

This clone was counted once. This chain uses TRBV5-5 with TRBJ2-7, with no clear D. The ends were cut back, 2 bases at V and 3 bases at J, with 3 bases in the middle. This CDR3 comprises 11 residues. CDR1 SGHKS and CDR2 YYEKEE come from the germline V gene (reference sequence). The CDR3 is CASSFHYEQYF. The CDR3 DNA sequence: TGTGCCAGCAGCTTCCACTACGAGCAGTACTTC. The variable domain in full, completed from reference TRBV5-5 and TRBJ2-7, reads DAGVTQSPTHLIKTRGQQVTLRCSPISGHKSVSWYQQVLGQGPQFIFQYYEKEERGRGNFPDRFSARQFPNYSSELNVNALLLGDSALYLCASSFHYEQYFGPGTRLTVT.

The chain is built from TRBV27 and TRBJ2-3, with D perhaps TRBD1 (5 bases). The CDR3 loop spans 12 amino acids. CDR1 is MNHEY and CDR2 is SMNVEV in the germline V gene (reference sequence). Trimming removed 0 bases at V and 10 bases at J, with 8 bases between. DNA for the CDR3: TGTGCCAGCAGTTTATCTCAGGGTCCGCAGTATTTT. Protein sequence: CASSLSQGPQYF.

There are a few counts of this clone. The rearrangement joins TRBV7-9 to TRBJ1-2, with D tentatively TRBD1 (5 bases). The CDR3 contains 14 residues. The ends were cut back, 4 bases at V and 5 bases at J, with 14 bases in the middle. Germline lookup yields CDR1 SEHNR and CDR2 FQNEAQ (reference sequence). The CDR3 DNA sequence: TGTGCCAGCAGCTGGGGCGGTTCATATTATGGCTACACCTTC. This codes for CASSWGGSYYGYTF.

This rearrangement joins TRBV20-1 to TRBJ1-4, with no clear D. The CDR3 loop spans 10 amino acids. The germline V gene encodes CDR1 DFQATT and CDR2 SNEGSKA (reference sequence). V shed 6 bases and J shed 12 bases, with 11 bases lying between them. DNA of the CDR3: TGCAGTGCACGACGGGTGGAACTGTTTTTT. Its translation: CSARRVELFF.

The chain combines TRBV5-1 with TRBJ2-1; no firm D call. Germline CDR1 is SGHRS and CDR2 is YFSETQ. V was shortened by 0 bases and J by 6 bases, with 7 bases between the two germline ends. This CDR3 is 13 amino acids long. In DNA form, the CDR3 reads TGCGCCAGCAGCTTGGGGGCGCTCAATGAGCAGTTCTTC. It specifies CASSLGALNEQFF.

J is TRBJ1-6 and V is TRBV7-2; weak D call: TRBD1 (5 bases). The germline gives CDR1 SGHTA, CDR2 FQGNSA. Trimming shortened V by 1 base and J by 7 bases, and 11 bases separated the two germline ends. This CDR3 region has 15 residues. The CDR3 here is CASSLGGPGNSPLHF. The CDR3 DNA follows: TGTGCCAGCAGCTTAGGGGGCCCTGGGAATTCACCCCTCCACTTT.

The chain recombines TRBV19 with TRBJ2-3, with 8 bases that match TRBD1. Looked up from germline, CDR1 is LNHDA and CDR2 is SQIVND (reference sequence). The CDR3 is made up of 15 amino acids. The trim removed 3 bases at V and 8 bases at J, leaving 10 bases unmatched. CDR3 bases: TGTGCCAGTAGTATCTGGGAGAGGACAGGGCGTACGCAGTATTTT. It encodes CASSIWERTGRTQYF.

The genes are TRBV2 and TRBJ1-6; D call uncertain. Trimming cost V 4 bases and J 0 bases, with 7 bases left between them. The CDR3 spans 15 residues. Germline CDR1 is SNHLY and CDR2 is FYNNEI. The CDR3 region is CASSGADSYNSPLHF. DNA for the CDR3: TGTGCCAGCAGTGGGGCTGACTCCTATAATTCACCCCTCCACTTT. The entire variable domain, with the rest obtained from reference TRBV2 and TRBJ1-6, is as follows: EPEVTQTPSHQVTQMGQEVILRCVPISNHLYFYWYRQILGQKVEFLVSFYNNEISEKSEIFDDQFSVERPDGSNFTLKIRSTKLEDSAMYFCASSGADSYNSPLHFGNGTRLTVT.

CDR3 amino acids: CSVGTGSSEAFF. DNA of the CDR3: TGCAGCGTTGGGACAGGGTCTAGTGAAGCTTTCTTT. The chain combines TRBV29-1 with TRBJ1-1; TRBD1 agrees at 8 bases. The CDR3 is made up of 12 amino acids. After removal of 4 bases from V and 7 bases from J, the junction contained 5 bases not matched to a gene. Per germline, CDR1 SQVTM and CDR2 ANQGSEA.

This clone was observed a handful of times. The chain has TRBV4-1 and TRBJ2-7, with 9 bases that match TRBD2. This CDR3 has 15 residues. V dropped 5 bases and J dropped 2; count of bases not matched to a gene: 7. The germline CDR1 and CDR2 sequences are MGHRA and YSYEKL. The CDR3 DNA follows: TGCGCCAGCAGCTCCCTAGCGGGATTAACCTACGAGCAGTACTTC. This gives the protein CASSSLAGLTYEQYF.